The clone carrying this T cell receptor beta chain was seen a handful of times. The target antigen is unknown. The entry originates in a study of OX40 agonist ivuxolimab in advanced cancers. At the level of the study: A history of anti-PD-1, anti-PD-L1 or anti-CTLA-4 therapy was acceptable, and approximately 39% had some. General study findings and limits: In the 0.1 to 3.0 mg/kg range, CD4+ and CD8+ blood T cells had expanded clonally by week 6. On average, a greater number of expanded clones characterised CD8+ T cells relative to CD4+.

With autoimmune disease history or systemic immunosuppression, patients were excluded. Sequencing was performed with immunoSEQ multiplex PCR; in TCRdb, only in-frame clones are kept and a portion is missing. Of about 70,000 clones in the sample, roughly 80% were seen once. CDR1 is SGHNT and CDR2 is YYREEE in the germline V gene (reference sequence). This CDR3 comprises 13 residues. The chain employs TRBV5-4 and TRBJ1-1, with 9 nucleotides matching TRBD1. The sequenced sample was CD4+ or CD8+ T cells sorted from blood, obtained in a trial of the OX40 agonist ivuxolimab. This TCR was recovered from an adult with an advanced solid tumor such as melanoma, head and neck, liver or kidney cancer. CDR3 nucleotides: TGTGCAGGATACGACAGGGGGAGCGCTGAAGCTTTCTTT. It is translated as CAGYDRGSAEAFF.